This T cell receptor (beta chain) was obtained from a study of low-dose radiotherapy and immunotherapy resistance in tumors (dated by TCRdb to 2021 to 2024). Regarding the complete study: Cohort 1 received 0.5 Gy per fraction every 2 weeks, with a prescribed total PTV dose of 6.5 Gy. The translational analysis covered eight patients: three from the first dose cohort and the first five from the second dose cohort. Nivolumab and ipilimumab were both given intravenously, with nivolumab at a 240 mg flat dose every two weeks and ipilimumab at 1 mg/kg every six weeks. Aspirin 300 mg was taken orally once daily by patients for four cycles, starting on cycle 1 day 1. Cyclophosphamide 200 mg/m2 was administered intravenously every two weeks, one day before each radiation and immunotherapy administration. Patients in Cohort 2 were given 1 Gy per fraction every two weeks, for a total of 13 Gy across 26 weeks. Trial participants were not randomized into treatment groups.

This clonotype was observed a few times. The antigen it binds to is not known. Base qualities are not at hand, and no much larger clone is one base apart. Sequencer: Illumina HiSeq 2500. To make first-strand cDNA, Superscript III was used along with a set of TRAV- and TRBV-specific primers so that both the TCRalpha and TCRbeta chains were covered. TCRs were amplified with Phusion for about 20 PCR cycles using a constant-region primer together with the adapter attached to the V primers. Amplification of the isolated mRNA was done with the MessageAmp II aRNA Amplification Kit, which involved a roughly 16-hour in vitro transcription at 37 degrees C. The Dynabeads mRNA DIRECT Purification Kit was used to isolate mRNA for TCR sequencing. Indexed Illumina adapters were added in a second Phusion PCR of about 27 cycles, after which AMPure XP beads were used to purify the products. The paper's data handling went like this. Custom Perl scripts were used to pool TCR sequences that encoded the same protein, to remove out-of-frame sequences, and to calculate the abundance of each clonotype. The analysis excluded TCR sequences that were supported by just one read. The metrics used to describe the repertoires included Shannon entropy, Gini index, clonality, richness, and the frequency of TCRs shared between repertoires. In-frame beta chains were kept once TCRdb had trimmed the public reads at Q25 with fastp and called clones with MiXCR. Identical CDR3 protein sequences are pooled into one entry, listed with their most common genes and DNA. The V and J calls here are based on TCRdb, not the publication. For this sample the table gives about 58,000 distinct CDR3 sequences, of which around a quarter were detected only once. Of the sample, roughly 6.7% falls within the top ten clones.

This specimen's time point label, interpreted: after trial treatment. Sample treatment or condition, as interpreted from the label and publication: LDRT plus nivolumab, ipilimumab, low-dose cyclophosphamide and aspirin (RACIN trial). The donors took part in RACIN, a single-arm, phase I, dose-escalation trial that combined nivolumab, ipilimumab, aspirin, low-dose cyclophosphamide and low-dose radiotherapy. Patients with advanced, TIL-negative solid tumors were considered eligible. The germline V gene yields MNHEY for CDR1 and SVGAGI for CDR2. The CDR3 holds 11 amino acids from the cysteine to the phenylalanine. Only the CDR3 DNA is retained, 33 bases long and in frame from the first base. Trimming removed 8 bases from V and 9 bases from J, leaving 11 bases between the germline ends.

Sequencing used PBMCs, obtained after low-dose radiotherapy plus immunotherapy. This receptor was obtained from a male donor with prostate cancer. Rearrangement joined TRBV6-5 to TRBJ2-4, with no confidently assigned D gene. The DNA sequence reads TGTGCCAGCCGCCGCGGCGGCATTCAGTACTTC. Its protein product is CASRRGGIQYF.